The next 12 T cell receptor beta chains were all read from a single sample in a study of T cells in Graves' hyperthyroidism and ophthalmopathy. Amplified regions were TCR beta CDR3 sequences from RNA transcripts. Researchers ran a first-round RT-PCR on the TCR CDR3 using the HTBI primer set. Each CDR3 protein is one row after TCRdb ran MiXCR on the multiplex PCR reads. Of around 660,000 distinct CDR3 sequences detected, just under 45% appear once; the ten largest clones hold less than 8.5%. Sequenced: peripheral blood or thyroid tissue (not recorded which). The receptor source for this set is an adult man with Graves' disease, either hyperthyroidism or ophthalmopathy (not recorded which).

The chain links TRBV5-8 to TRBJ1-6; 8 bases align to TRBD1. The junction had 5 bases not matched to a gene; V was cut back by 2 bases and J by 16 bases. This CDR3 is 12 amino acids long. Germline values: CDR1 SGHTS, CDR2 YDEGEE. For the CDR3, the DNA is TGTGCCAGCAGCTTACGGGGACAGGTACTCCACTTT. Translating it yields CASSLRGQVLHF.

This clonotype has only a few counts. This chain connects TRBV12-3 or TRBV12-4 to TRBJ1-2; D is unclear. Trimming cost V 6 bases and J 1 base, with 15 bases left between them. This CDR3 is 15 amino acids long. This CDR3 reads CASSPSGGHNYGYTF. The CDR3 nucleotides read TGTGCCAGCAGCCCCTCCGGAGGCCATAACTATGGCTACACCTTC.

The chain uses TRBV29-1 and TRBJ1-1; D is uncertain. Germline V gives CDR1 SQVTM, CDR2 ANQGSEA. This CDR3 has 13 residues. V was cut by 6 bases and J by 4 bases, with 15 bases left in between. Here the CDR3 DNA reads TGCAGCGTGGACGGTTTTTTTGTCACTGAAGCTTTCTTT. It yields the protein CSVDGFFVTEAFF.

This clonotype has more than one count but fewer than ten. This rearrangement joins TRBV19 to TRBJ2-2, with D unclear. The CDR3 extends over 14 amino acids. V was clipped by 4 bases and J by 5 bases, with 11 bases between them. CDR1 and CDR2 from the germline V gene are LNHDA and SQIVND (reference sequence). CDR3 in DNA: TGTGCCAGTAGTAGGAAGCCACAAACCGGGGAGCTGTTTTTT. Translated: CASSRKPQTGELFF.

As regards this clonotype: At one of its ends the junction is not consistent with the germline gene, which may arise from a read error. CDR3: CSARQGANTRELFF. DNA of the CDR3: TGCAGTGCCCGACAGGGAGCTAACACCAGGGAGCTGTTTTTT. This rearrangement joins TRBV20-1 to TRBJ2-2; 7 bases fit TRBD1. This CDR3 spans 14 amino acids. The germline V gene encodes CDR1 DFQATT and CDR2 SNEGSKA (reference sequence).

This clonotype turned up a few times. The gene calls are TRBV20-1 and TRBJ2-7, with 12 bases identical to TRBD2. The CDR3 has 15 amino acids. CDR1 and CDR2 (germline): DFQATT, SNEGSKA (reference sequence). With V trimmed by 3 bases and J by 5 bases, 8 bases remained unmatched. The CDR3 sequence: CSASPLAGGHHEQYF. CDR3 DNA: TGCAGTGCTAGCCCTCTAGCGGGAGGGCATCACGAGCAGTACTTC.

The chain links TRBV24-1 to TRBJ1-1; 11 bases match TRBD1. Germline values: CDR1 KGHDR, CDR2 SFDVKD. The CDR3 consists of 14 residues. With V trimmed by 4 bases and J by 8 bases, 5 bases remained unmatched. In nucleotides, the CDR3 is TGTGCCACCAGTGACGCAAGGACAGGGGGCGAAGCTTTCTTT. It codes for CATSDARTGGEAFF.

V is TRBV29-1 and J is TRBJ1-1, with TRBD1 matching over 9 bases. The trim removed 7 bases at V and 4 bases at J, leaving 7 bases unmatched. The CDR3 runs to 13 residues. Germline CDR1 reads SQVTM; CDR2 reads ANQGSEA. For the CDR3, the DNA is TGCAGCGCCTCCGGGGACAGGGCCACTGAAGCTTTCTTT. Translated: CSASGDRATEAFF.

The rearrangement links TRBV7-9 to TRBJ1-6, with 8 bases aligning to TRBD1. Trimming at V came to 4 bases and at J to 8 bases, leaving 7 bases not matched to a gene. In germline, CDR1 is SEHNR, CDR2 FQNEAQ (reference sequence). The CDR3 covers 15 residues. CDR3 nucleotide sequence: TGTGCCAGCAGCTCGGACAGGGTATATGATTCACCCCTCCACTTT. It specifies CASSSDRVYDSPLHF.

A few counts support this clonotype. The V call is TRBV14, the J call TRBJ1-2; D remains ambiguous. The CDR3 consists of 18 residues. CDR1 SGHDN and CDR2 FVKESK come from the germline V gene. Trimming stripped 0 bases from V and 7 bases from J, with 24 bases between. CDR3 nucleotide sequence: TGTGCCAGCAGCCAAGATATTAGATCCAAGCTCGGGATGCGTGGCTACACCTTC. Its translation: CASSQDIRSKLGMRGYTF.

The J gene is TRBJ2-7, the V gene TRBV7-9, with a possible D match to TRBD1 (6 bases). This CDR3 contains 19 residues. V lost 0 bases and J lost 2, with 23 bases in between. CDR1 is SEHNR, CDR2 FQNEAQ, per germline (reference sequence). CDR3 sequence: CASSLAQTGVRLRTYEQYF. The CDR3 DNA sequence: TGTGCCAGCAGCTTAGCGCAGACAGGCGTAAGATTGCGCACCTACGAGCAGTACTTC.

The chain carries TRBV24-1 and TRBJ2-2; 8 bases map to TRBD2. CDR3 size: 16 residues. The ends lost 4 bases at V and 8 bases at J; junction bases unmatched: 11. Germline V gene data show CDR1 as KGHDR and CDR2 as SFDVKD. The chain's CDR3 is CATSDGGTGREGELFF. The CDR3 DNA follows: TGTGCCACCAGTGACGGAGGGACCGGGAGGGAAGGGGAGCTGTTTTTT.